Presented here are 3 T cell receptor beta chains from one specimen sequenced in a study of siplizumab effects on memory and regulatory T cells. No antigens are known for them. Clones were sequenced by immunoSEQ multiplex PCR, and TCRdb holds only the in-frame ones, with some missing. The sample includes 15,000 to 20,000 clones, around 42% seen only once; the top ten take around 5%. The mixed lymphocyte reaction cells were grown together in coculture at 37°C for around 6 days. The specimen sequenced was CFSE-low (dividing) CD4+ T cells sorted from an allogeneic mixed lymphocyte reaction. Every receptor here comes from a human donor in good health; the cells came from an allogeneic mixed lymphocyte reaction.

This clone showed up just a few times. This chain links TRBV7-2 with TRBJ1-2, with D possibly TRBD1 on 6 matching bases. Germline CDR1 reads SGHTA; CDR2 reads FQGNSA. The V and J ends lost 5 bases and 4 bases respectively, with 14 bases between them. The CDR3 totals 14 residues. CDR3 protein: CASSQSGTLYGYTF. Here the CDR3 DNA reads TGTGCCAGCAGCCAATCCGGGACACTCTATGGCTACACCTTC.

This clone is classed as medium-sized (0.01 to 0.1%). CDR3 sequence (DNA): TGTGCCAGCTCACAGGGACAGGGGACCTACAATGAGCAGTTCTTC. Translated, it gives CASSQGQGTYNEQFF. V gene TRBV18 combines with J gene TRBJ2-1, with 10 bases that match TRBD1. CDR1 and CDR2 (germline): KGHSH, LQKENI. Trimming cost V 4 bases and J 2 bases; bases outside gene matches: 2. CDR3 length: 15 residues.

This clone was picked up one time. The V call is TRBV13, the J call TRBJ1-2, with TRBD1 matching 9 bases. Germline CDR1 reads PRHDT; CDR2 reads FYEKMQ (reference sequence). The V segment lost 0 bases and the J segment 7 bases; nucleotides outside the gene matches: 3. This CDR3 contains 14 residues. This chain's CDR3 is CASSLGDRGFGYTF. CDR3 DNA: TGTGCCAGCAGCTTAGGGGACAGGGGTTTTGGCTACACCTTC.